Here is one TCR beta chain with its context. No antigen is known for it. Repertoires were generated with immunoSEQ multiplex PCR, while TCRdb's copy carries only in-frame clones and drops some. The sample contains about 350,000 clones, 70% to 90% of which appear only once. The sample comes from a study of Ad26.COV2.S vaccination and SARS-CoV-2 variants. Study-level findings and limits: Those who received vaccine or placebo ended up with similar non-spike TCR breadth.

The treatment denotes: some 20 received Ad26.COV2.S at low or high dose, single or two shots; 5 received placebo; per-sample allocation not given. Vaccine and placebo recipients were sampled on day 63 after the first injection. The germline V gene encodes CDR1 PRHDT and CDR2 FYEKMQ (reference sequence). This CDR3 is 14 amino acids long. The junction had 1 base not matched to a gene; V was cut back by 1 base and J by 4 bases. The source material was peripheral blood, sampled in a trial of Ad26.COV2.S vaccine versus placebo. The gene calls are TRBV13 and TRBJ2-5; 9 bases match TRBD1. The TCR was taken from a person between 18 and 60 years old who received the Ad26.COV2.S COVID-19 vaccine or a placebo. Here the CDR3 reads CASSLDRGPETQYF. The CDR3 nucleotides read TGTGCCAGCAGCTTAGACAGGGGGCCAGAGACCCAGTACTTC.